The sequence of this TCR beta chain was determined in a study of tissue T cells after allogeneic stem cell transplantation. Findings of the study overall: Only a limited share of tissue TCRs appeared in blood or spleen.

The table came from immunoSEQ multiplex PCR; TCRdb's copy has only in-frame clones and leaves some out. The data show about 6,700 clones, about three quarters seen once. The ends were cut back, 0 bases at V and 2 bases at J, with 21 bases in the middle. CDR1 and CDR2 (germline): SGHDT, YYEEEE. The CDR3 has 19 residues. Comment on this clone: Antigen specificity is unknown.

Sequencing was performed on skin, taken at autopsy. This TCR came from a male patient at least 60 years old with steroid-refractory graft-versus-host disease after an allogeneic stem cell transplant. The graft donor may have contributed some T cells. The chain couples TRBV5-6 to TRBJ1-3, with D unresolved. The CDR3 nucleotides are TGTGCCAGCAGCTTGGTTGTTCCAAGGGCCAGTCCGGCTGGAAACACCATATATTTT. It translates to CASSLVVPRASPAGNTIYF.